This T cell receptor beta chain was sequenced for a study of blood T cell repertoires in COVID-19. As for the study in general: COVID-19 samples, acute and convalescent, were from the United States, Italy and Spain. Sources were T cells, B-cell-depleted T cells, or PBMCs; the material itself was cDNA or gDNA.

As processed by the authors: Amplification of reference gene primers provided the estimated nucleated cell counts. The table came from immunoSEQ multiplex PCR; TCRdb's copy has only in-frame clones and leaves some out. V and J calls and clone size are as listed in that table; D and trimming were resolved from the DNA. In the table there are 540,000 or so clones, 85% to 90% of which are singletons. A Seattle source enrolled patients during active infection and followed them longitudinally. Germline V gives CDR1 SGHNT, CDR2 YENEEA. The CDR3 contains 16 residues. Trimming removed 5 bases from V and 6 bases from J; junction bases left unmatched: 5.

The sequenced sample was peripheral blood. The genes are TRBV11-3 and TRBJ2-3, with 16 bases aligning to TRBD2. The clonotype comes from a woman between 45 and 65 years old with COVID-19, enrolled during active disease. This chain's CDR3 is CASSPGLAGGMDTQYF. The CDR3 region has the DNA TGTGCCAGCAGCCCGGGACTAGCGGGGGGGATGGATACGCAGTATTTT.